One sample yielded the 23 T cell receptor beta chains listed below, sequenced in a study of OX40 agonist ivuxolimab in advanced cancers. Produced via immunoSEQ multiplex PCR; TCRdb's table is partial and in-frame only. The sample contains 25,000 to 35,000 clones, around 84% of which appear only once. The material was CD4+ or CD8+ T cells sorted from blood, obtained in a trial of the OX40 agonist ivuxolimab. The receptors stem from an adult with an advanced solid tumor such as melanoma, head and neck, liver or kidney cancer.

This clone was seen a handful of times. The rearrangement joins TRBV9 to TRBJ2-6; weak D call: TRBD1 (6 bases). This CDR3 is 15 amino acids long. Per germline, CDR1 SGDLS and CDR2 YYNGEE. V was cut by 4 bases and J by 1 base, with 9 bases left in between. The CDR3 nucleotides are TGTGCCAGCAGCTTAACAGGGTCTGGGGCCAACGTCCTGACTTTC. Amino acid sequence: CASSLTGSGANVLTF.

Notes on this clone: Other DNA sequences in the sample encode the same CDR3. The J gene is TRBJ2-7, the V gene TRBV20-1; TRBD1 is a possible D gene (6 bases). Germline CDR1 and CDR2: DFQATT and SNEGSKA (reference sequence). This CDR3 is built from 11 residues. The V end was cut by 6 bases, the J end by 4 bases, with 10 bases between. The CDR3 protein is CSARTGYEQYF. CDR3 sequence (DNA): TGCAGTGCGCGCACAGGGTACGAGCAGTACTTC.

Remarks on this clone: Relative to the germline gene, one junction end is altered; a read error may explain this. This chain joins TRBV7-2 and TRBJ1-2; D unclear. Germline CDR1 is SGHTA and CDR2 is FQGNSA. This CDR3 has 10 amino acids. The CDR3 DNA sequence: TGTGCCAGCAGCGCCGGGTGGCACCACTTC. Amino acids: CASSAGWHHF.

The chain uses TRBV11-2 and TRBJ2-7; D not resolved. V shed 0 bases and J shed 0 bases, with 9 bases lying between them. Germline V gene data show CDR1 as SGHAT and CDR2 as FQNNGV. This CDR3 is built from 15 residues. The CDR3 bases are TGTGCCAGCAGCTTAGATCAGGCGGACTCCTACGAGCAGTACTTC. Encoded protein: CASSLDQADSYEQYF.

The chain recombines TRBV5-6 with TRBJ2-7, with a weak D call TRBD1 (6 bases). This CDR3 comprises 13 residues. Germline lookup yields CDR1 SGHDT and CDR2 YYEEEE. Trimming cost V 4 bases and J 2 bases, with 10 bases left between them. CDR3 coding DNA: TGTGCCAGCAGCCAGACAGGACCCTACGAGCAGTACTTC. Protein product: CASSQTGPYEQYF.

The chain carries TRBV27 and TRBJ2-1, with 11 bases matching TRBD2. V lost 3 bases and J lost 0; bases outside the gene matches: 7. Per germline, CDR1 MNHEY and CDR2 SMNVEV (reference sequence). The CDR3 has 18 amino acids. The CDR3 DNA reads as TGTGCCAGCAGTTTGTTCGGACTAGCGGGTAGCTCCTACAATGAGCAGTTCTTC. It codes for CASSLFGLAGSSYNEQFF.

This sequence joins TRBV19 and TRBJ2-7; TRBD2 might be the D (6 bases). In germline, CDR1 is LNHDA, CDR2 SQIVND (reference sequence). The V end was cut by 5 bases, the J end by 3 bases, with 11 bases between. The CDR3 covers 13 residues. The chain's CDR3 is CASSYGGDYEQYF. CDR3 coding DNA: TGTGCCAGTAGTTACGGGGGAGACTACGAGCAGTACTTC.

V is TRBV7-9 and J is TRBJ2-1; 8 positions agree with TRBD2. Germline V gene sequence: CDR1 SEHNR, CDR2 FQNEAQ (reference sequence). The CDR3 is made up of 14 amino acids. With V trimmed by 5 bases and J by 8 bases, 8 bases remained unmatched. The CDR3 nucleotides read TGTGCCAGCAGCATCGGACTAGCTGGCTATGAGCAGTTCTTC. Translation gives CASSIGLAGYEQFF.

The chain employs TRBV9 and TRBJ2-2, with 10 bases that match TRBD2. The CDR3 contains 16 residues. Germline values: CDR1 SGDLS, CDR2 YYNGEE. V lost 3 bases to trimming and J lost 3 bases; unmatched junction nucleotides: 5. The CDR3 protein is CASSASGGADTGELFF. The CDR3 region has the DNA TGTGCCAGCAGCGCAAGCGGGGGGGCTGACACCGGGGAGCTGTTTTTT.

The V call is TRBV4-1, the J call TRBJ2-7, with TRBD2 matching 10 bases. CDR3 length equals 15 residues. Germline assignment: CDR1 MGHRA and CDR2 YSYEKL. Trimming cost V 1 base and J 7 bases; bases outside gene matches: 7. The CDR3 DNA reads TGCGCCAGCAGCCAAGCGCTAGCGGGAGTGGGAGAGCAGTACTTC. This encodes CASSQALAGVGEQYF.

This rearrangement joins TRBV4-1 to TRBJ1-2; D uncertain. V was shortened by 4 bases and J by 0 bases, with 9 bases between the two germline ends. The CDR3 has 14 amino acids. Germline CDR1 MGHRA, CDR2 YSYEKL. CDR3 nucleotide sequence: TGCGCCAGCAGCCCGGCAGTAGCTAACTATGGCTACACCTTC. Its translation: CASSPAVANYGYTF.

The gene calls are TRBV28 and TRBJ2-7, with 8 bases identical to TRBD2. The V gene's germline CDR1 is MDHEN and CDR2 SYDVKM. Trimming took 2 bases from V and 7 from J; bases not matched to a gene: 13. The CDR3 sequence is 16 residues long. CDR3 amino acids: CASSLTGGTRVLEQYF. The CDR3 DNA is TGTGCCAGCAGTTTAACGGGGGGGACTAGGGTCTTGGAGCAGTACTTC. Supplemented by reference TRBV28 and TRBJ2-7, the full variable domain reads DVKVTQSSRYLVKRTGEKVFLECVQDMDHENMFWYRQDPGLGLRLIYFSYDVKMKEKGDIPEGYSVSREKKERFSLILESASTNQTSMYLCASSLTGGTRVLEQYFGPGTRLTVT.

The rearrangement links TRBV21-1 to TRBJ2-5; the table's D gene call, TRBD1, was not cross checked with the DNA. TRBV21-1 is tagged as a pseudogene. The CDR3 spans 19 residues. This CDR3 is CASSKRVSLRDRDKETQYF. CDR3 coding DNA: TGTGCCAGCAGCAAACGCGTATCCCTCCGGGACAGGGACAAAGAGACCCAGTACTTC.

The rearrangement links TRBV11-1 to TRBJ2-1; D remains unclear. The germline CDR1 and CDR2 sequences are SGHAT and FQDESV (reference sequence). The length of the CDR3 is 14 residues. Trimming took 1 base from V and 4 from J, leaving 8 bases between them. The CDR3 DNA reads TGTGCCAGCAGCTTAGGGAACTCTTACAATGAGCAGTTCTTC. Its protein is CASSLGNSYNEQFF.

J is TRBJ1-3 and V is TRBV19, with D unresolved. This CDR3 has 13 residues. CDR1 is LNHDA, CDR2 SQIVND, per germline (reference sequence). V was shortened by 7 bases and J by 8 bases, with 15 bases between the two germline ends. In DNA form, the CDR3 reads TGTGCCAGTATAAGTTTCGCTGGGGACACCATATATTTT. Its protein is CASISFAGDTIYF.

The chain joins TRBV4-3 to TRBJ1-2; D is uncertain. The CDR3 is made up of 14 amino acids. CDR1 and CDR2 (germline): LGHNA, YSLEER. The V end was cut by 0 bases, the J end by 5 bases, with 10 bases between. The CDR3 DNA reads as TGCGCCAGCAGCCAAGATTATCGGGGATATGGCTACACCTTC. It encodes CASSQDYRGYGYTF.

The V gene is TRBV4-1, the J gene TRBJ2-1; 7 bases fit TRBD2. The ends lost 0 bases at V and 6 bases at J; junction bases unmatched: 8. This CDR3 region has 16 residues. The germline V gene encodes CDR1 MGHRA and CDR2 YSYEKL. The CDR3 bases are TGCGCCAGCAGCCAAGATCCCCACGGGGGGTTCAATGAGCAGTTCTTC. Amino acids: CASSQDPHGGFNEQFF.

J is TRBJ2-5 and V is TRBV4-3; TRBD2 matches at 9 bases. Germline V lookup: CDR1 LGHNA, CDR2 YSLEER. J lost 5 bases, V lost 0 bases, and 7 bases had no gene match. CDR3 length: 16 residues. The CDR3 here is CASSQDNAGGLETQYF. The CDR3 DNA reads as TGCGCCAGCAGCCAAGATAACGCGGGGGGGTTGGAGACCCAGTACTTC.

The chain carries TRBV28 and TRBJ2-2; 8 positions match TRBD1. This CDR3 contains 15 residues. Germline-derived CDR1 and CDR2 are MDHEN and SYDVKM. V gave up 5 bases and J gave up 4 bases; unmatched junction bases: 6. The CDR3 here is CASSIGQGVTGELFF. Written as DNA, the CDR3 is TGTGCCAGCAGTATAGGACAGGGAGTCACCGGGGAGCTGTTTTTT.

The chain links TRBV9 to TRBJ2-2; 12 nucleotides line up with TRBD1. V was clipped by 4 bases and J by 6 bases; unmatched bases: 7. Germline lookup yields CDR1 SGDLS and CDR2 YYNGEE. The CDR3 sequence is 16 residues long. CDR3 protein: CASSLEGTGGAGELFF. The CDR3 region has the DNA TGTGCCAGCAGCTTAGAAGGGACAGGGGGCGCCGGGGAGCTGTTTTTT. Looking up the rest from reference TRBV9 and TRBJ2-2 gives the full variable domain: DSGVTQTPKHLITATGQRVTLRCSPRSGDLSVYWYQQSLDQGLQFLIQYYNGEERAKGNILERFSAQQFPDLHSELNLSSLELGDSALYFCASSLEGTGGAGELFFGEGSRLTVL.

The J gene is TRBJ2-3, the V gene TRBV19; possible D gene TRBD2, 6 bases. CDR1 LNHDA and CDR2 SQIVND come from the germline V gene (reference sequence). The CDR3 contains 15 residues. The ends were cut back, 3 bases at V and 4 bases at J, with 14 bases in the middle. CDR3 sequence: CASSMGLVGADTQYF. The DNA of the CDR3 is TGTGCCAGTAGTATGGGACTCGTCGGAGCAGATACGCAGTATTTT.

The rearrangement uses TRBV14 and TRBJ2-7; 9 bases agree with TRBD1. Trimming at V came to 1 base and at J to 0 bases, leaving 4 bases not matched to a gene. Germline CDR1 reads SGHDN; CDR2 reads FVKESK. This CDR3 comprises 16 residues. CDR3 sequence reads: CASSQGDRVFSYEQYF. CDR3 in DNA: TGTGCCAGCAGCCAAGGGGACAGGGTGTTCTCCTACGAGCAGTACTTC.

J is TRBJ2-3 and V is TRBV7-9; 7 bases match TRBD1. The CDR3 is made up of 16 amino acids. The germline V gene has CDR1 SEHNR and CDR2 FQNEAQ (reference sequence). The junction had 9 bases not matched to a gene; V was cut back by 1 base and J by 5 bases. CDR3: CASSLEGAPIGDTQYF. Here the CDR3 DNA reads TGTGCCAGCAGCTTAGAGGGGGCACCCATAGGAGATACGCAGTATTTT. The full variable domain, rest sourced from reference TRBV7-9 and TRBJ2-3, is DTGVSQNPRHKITKRGQNVTFRCDPISEHNRLYWYRQTLGQGPEFLTYFQNEAQLEKSRLLSDRFSAERPKGSFSTLEIQRTEQGDSAMYLCASSLEGAPIGDTQYFGPGTRLTVL.